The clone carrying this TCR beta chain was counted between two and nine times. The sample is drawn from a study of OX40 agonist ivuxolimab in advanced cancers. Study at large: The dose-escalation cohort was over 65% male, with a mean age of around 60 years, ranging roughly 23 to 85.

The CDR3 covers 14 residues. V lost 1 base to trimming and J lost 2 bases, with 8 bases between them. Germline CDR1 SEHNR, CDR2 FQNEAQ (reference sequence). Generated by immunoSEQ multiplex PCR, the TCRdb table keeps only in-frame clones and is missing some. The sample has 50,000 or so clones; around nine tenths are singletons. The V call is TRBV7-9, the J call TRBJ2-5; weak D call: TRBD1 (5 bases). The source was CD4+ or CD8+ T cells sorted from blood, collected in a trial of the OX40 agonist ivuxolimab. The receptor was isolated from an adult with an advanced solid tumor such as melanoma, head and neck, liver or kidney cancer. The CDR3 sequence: CASSLGQTQETQYF. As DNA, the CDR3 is TGTGCCAGCAGCTTAGGACAGACTCAAGAGACCCAGTACTTC.